The 18 T cell receptor beta chains below all came from one sample that was sequenced in a study of tumor-infiltrating lymphocytes in primary liver carcinoma. TCR beta cDNA came from approximately 490 ng total RNA, primed with a constant-region primer. Employing slightly modified ARM-PCR, three nested multiplex PCR rounds were run, and these gave rise to the TCR beta libraries. A C-beta reverse primer was combined with TRBV1-TRBV30 forward primers in the first two PCR rounds, and each round had about 10 cycles. One entry per CDR3 protein results from TCRdb running MiXCR on the multiplex PCR reads. The sample contains 310,000 or so distinct CDR3 sequences, roughly three fifths of which appear only once. The authors took blood RNA from unsorted whole blood and also extracted germline DNA. Material for sequencing was peripheral blood. The receptors here all came from a woman in her twenties or thirties with primary liver carcinoma and hepatitis B virus infection.

Notes on this clonotype: This may stem from a read error, because a much larger clone lies one nucleotide away. J is TRBJ2-2 and V is TRBV14, with D hard to call. CDR3 size: 14 residues. From germline, CDR1 is SGHDN and CDR2 FVKESK. CDR3 in DNA: TGTGCCGGCAGCCAACCGGAGATAGCCGGGGAGCTGTTTTTT. Translation: CAGSQPEIAGELFF.

This clonotype has a handful of counts. This rearrangement joins TRBV12-3 or TRBV12-4 to TRBJ1-3; D gene uncertain. The CDR3 runs to 13 residues. Trimming took 6 bases from V and 1 from J, leaving 7 bases between them. The CDR3 nucleotides read TGTGCCAGCAGAGGAACTTCTGGAAACACCATATATTTT. This sequence encodes CASRGTSGNTIYF.

This clonotype was seen many times. This chain connects TRBV28 to TRBJ2-1, with 10 bases identical to TRBD2. Per germline, CDR1 MDHEN and CDR2 SYDVKM. The CDR3 is made up of 15 amino acids. Trimming removed 10 bases from V and 7 bases from J; junction bases left unmatched: 13. The CDR3 protein is CATLTSAGGLNEQFF. CDR3 in DNA: TGTGCCACCCTGACCTCAGCGGGAGGGCTTAATGAGCAGTTCTTC.

Worth noting for this clonotype: Being one base from a much bigger clone, this may be a read error. The CDR3 DNA reads TGTGCCAGCAGCTTTTGGGGACAGGGCCAGAGGGCCAAAAACACTCAGTACTTC. Amino acids: CASSFWGQGQRAKNTQYF. V and J are TRBV11-2 and TRBJ2-4; 9 nucleotides align to TRBD1. Germline CDR1 reads SGHAT; CDR2 reads FQNNGV. This CDR3 has 18 residues.

This clonotype was seen a few times. The rearrangement joins TRBV30 to TRBJ1-1; D call uncertain. This CDR3 region has 10 residues. Germline CDR1 reads GTSNPN; CDR2 reads SVGIG (reference sequence). The CDR3 is CVGRGAEAFF. The DNA of the CDR3 is TGTGTCGGACGCGGCGCTGAAGCTTTCTTT.

With respect to this clonotype: An end of the junction does not agree with germline; a read error may underlie this. V is TRBV7-9 and J is TRBJ2-7, with 11 bases fitting TRBD2. Germline assignment: CDR1 SEHNR and CDR2 FQNEAQ (reference sequence). The CDR3 spans 14 residues. The CDR3 DNA is TGTACCAGCAGCTTATTAGCGGGAGGGCTCGAGCAGTACTTC. Residues: CTSSLLAGGLEQYF. The complete variable domain, with remaining parts taken from reference TRBV7-9 and TRBJ2-7, reads DTGVSQNPRHKITKRGQNVTFRCDPISEHNRLYWYRQTLGQGPEFLTYFQNEAQLEKSRLLSDRFSAERPKGSFSTLEIQRTEQGDSAMYLCTSSLLAGGLEQYFGPGTRLTVT.

Concerning this clonotype: With a much larger clone just one base away, this may be a read error. The V gene is TRBV29-1, the J gene TRBJ2-2; D may be TRBD1 or TRBD2 (6 bases each). Germline loops: CDR1 SQVTM, CDR2 ANQGSEA. The CDR3 length is 14 residues. Here the CDR3 DNA reads TGCAGCGTTGTCAGGGGCCAGAACACCGGGGGGCTGTTTTTT. The encoded protein is CSVVRGQNTGGLFF.

This chain joins TRBV5-5 and TRBJ2-7; D gene unclear. Germline-derived CDR1 and CDR2 are SGHKS and YYEKEE (reference sequence). The CDR3 has 13 residues. Between the trimmed V and J ends, which lost 4 bases and 6 bases, there was a span of 14 bases. The CDR3 coding sequence is TGTGCCAGCAGCGTGGATCACCGGAGCGAGCAGTACTTC. It is translated as CASSVDHRSEQYF.

The rearrangement uses TRBV6-1 and TRBJ1-1, with D perhaps matching TRBD1 (5 bases). From germline, CDR1 is MNHNS and CDR2 SASEGT. The CDR3 has 18 amino acids. The V end was cut by 1 base, the J end by 0 bases, with 18 bases between. Here the CDR3 reads CASSEGGSGWGMNTEAFF. Written as DNA, the CDR3 is TGTGCCAGCAGTGAAGGAGGAAGTGGTTGGGGGATGAACACTGAAGCTTTCTTT.

This clonotype was observed a handful of times. The chain has TRBV7-8 and TRBJ2-1; D is possibly TRBD2 (6 bases). The CDR3 contains 16 residues. Trimming took off 5 bases at V and 4 bases at J, with 18 bases between the two ends. Germline values: CDR1 SGHVS, CDR2 FQNEAQ. CDR3 DNA sequence: TGTGCCAGCAGCCTACAACTAGCTCCCCCTTACAATGAGCAGTTCTTC. Its translation is CASSLQLAPPYNEQFF. Looking up the rest from reference TRBV7-8 and TRBJ2-1 gives the full variable domain: GAGVSQSPRYKVAKRGQDVALRCDPISGHVSLFWYQQALGQGPEFLTYFQNEAQLDKSGLPSDRFFAERPEGSVSTLKIQRTQQEDSAVYLCASSLQLAPPYNEQFFGPGTRLTVL.

Comments on this clonotype: A much more abundant neighbour one base away suggests this may be a read error. The V gene is TRBV12-3 or TRBV12-4, the J gene TRBJ1-2; TRBD1 is a possible D gene (5 bases). Trimming shortened V by 10 bases and J by 0 bases, and 18 bases separated the two germline ends. There are 15 residues in the CDR3. CDR3 sequence: CANRSIREANYGYTF. Here the CDR3 DNA reads TGTGCCAACAGGTCGATTAGGGAAGCTAACTATGGCTACACCTTC.

In regard to this clonotype: The conserved closing phenylalanine or tryptophan is absent in this CDR3, likely reflecting a read error. The rearrangement links TRBV6-5 to TRBJ1-1, with D perhaps matching TRBD1 (5 bases). V lost 2 bases to trimming and J lost 3 bases, with 13 bases between them. Germline V CDR1 and CDR2: MNHEY, SVGAGI. CDR3 length: 15 amino acids. In DNA, the CDR3 is TGTGCCAGCAGTTACGTCAGGGTGGATGACACTGAAGCTTTCTCT. This gives the protein CASSYVRVDDTEAFS.

This clonotype occurred a few times. The gene calls are TRBV12-3 or TRBV12-4 and TRBJ2-2; 7 bases map to TRBD2. Trimming removed 6 bases from V and 4 bases from J; junction bases left unmatched: 8. The CDR3 runs 15 residues. CDR3 bases: TGTGCCAGCAGCTTTCCGGGACTACCCACCGGGGAGCTGTTTTTT. Translated: CASSFPGLPTGELFF.

This clonotype was counted at least ten times. The chain joins TRBV6-5 to TRBJ2-3, with no clear D. Germline V lookup: CDR1 MNHEY, CDR2 SVGAGI. The V gene lost 5 bases and the J gene lost 5 bases, with 5 bases spanning the gap. The CDR3 totals 11 residues. CDR3 sequence reads: CASSVGDTQYF. The CDR3 region has the DNA TGTGCCAGCAGTGTAGGAGATACGCAGTATTTT.

The CDR3 reads CASSPPGQFGETQYF. The DNA for the CDR3 is TGTGCCAGCAGCCCGCCGGGGCAGTTTGGAGAGACCCAGTACTTC. The rearrangement links TRBV13 to TRBJ2-5; D could derive from TRBD1 or TRBD2 (5 bases each). V shed 5 bases and J shed 4 bases, with 17 bases lying between them. Germline values: CDR1 PRHDT, CDR2 FYEKMQ (reference sequence). CDR3 length equals 15 residues.

To note about this clonotype: This clone may be a read error of a much larger clone one base away. The chain combines TRBV6-5 with TRBJ1-2, with 10 bases lining up with TRBD1. This CDR3 is 14 amino acids long. The germline V gene has CDR1 MNHEY and CDR2 SVGAGI. V lost 6 bases, J lost 7 bases, and 8 bases stayed unmatched. The CDR3 region is CASSPGQGVSGYTF. CDR3 DNA: TGTGCCAGCAGCCCAGGACAGGGGGTGTCTGGCTACACCTTC.

The chain joins TRBV29-1 to TRBJ2-3; D may be TRBD1 or TRBD2 (5 bases each). Germline V gene lookup returns CDR1 SQVTM and CDR2 ANQGSEA. CDR3 length equals 18 residues. The ends were cut back, 6 bases at V and 3 bases at J, with 28 bases in the middle. The CDR3 DNA is TGCAGCGTCCCTCACGTGTGGGGGAGAACCGGTACAACAGATACGCAGTATTTT. Translation gives CSVPHVWGRTGTTDTQYF.

V and J are TRBV30 and TRBJ1-1; tentative D call: TRBD1 (6 bases). Germline V CDR1 and CDR2: GTSNPN, SVGIG (reference sequence). CDR3 length: 13 amino acids. CDR3 coding DNA: TGTGCATGGCGGACAGAGATGAACACTGAAGCTTTCTTT. Its translation: CAWRTEMNTEAFF.